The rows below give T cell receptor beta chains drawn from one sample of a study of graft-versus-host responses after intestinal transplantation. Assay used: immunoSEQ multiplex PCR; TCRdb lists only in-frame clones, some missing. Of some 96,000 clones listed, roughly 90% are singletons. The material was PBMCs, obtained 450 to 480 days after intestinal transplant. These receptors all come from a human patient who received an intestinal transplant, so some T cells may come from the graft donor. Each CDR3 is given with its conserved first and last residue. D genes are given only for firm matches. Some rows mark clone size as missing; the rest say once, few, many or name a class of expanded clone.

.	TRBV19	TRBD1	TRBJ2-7	CASSDRGDRAYEQYF	TGTGCCAGCTCGGACAGGGGGGACCGGGCGTACGAGCAGTACTTC
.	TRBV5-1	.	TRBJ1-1	CASSLPRPMNTEAFF	TGCGCCAGCAGCTTACCGCGGCCCATGAACACTGAAGCTTTCTTT
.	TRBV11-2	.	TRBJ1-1	CASSSRGRNTEAFF	TGTGCCAGCAGCTCCCGGGGAAGGAACACTGAAGCTTTCTTT
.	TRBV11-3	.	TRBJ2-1	CASSLGNEQFF	TGTGCCAGCAGCTTGGGCAATGAGCAGTTCTTC
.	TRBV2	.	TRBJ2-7	CASVGGPGREQYF	TGTGCCAGCGTGGGGGGGCCAGGGCGCGAGCAGTACTTC
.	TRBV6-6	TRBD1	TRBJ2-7	CASSGTGFHEQYF	TGTGCCAGCAGTGGGACAGGGTTCCACGAGCAGTACTTC
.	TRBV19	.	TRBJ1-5	CASKAGSFNQPQHF	TGTGCCAGTAAGGCTGGGTCGTTCAATCAGCCCCAGCATTTT
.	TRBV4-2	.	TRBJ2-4	CASSRRDQDIQYF	TGTGCCAGCAGCCGGAGGGACCAGGACATTCAGTACTTC
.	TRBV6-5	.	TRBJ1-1	CASSYDVRGGTEAFF	TGTGCCAGCAGTTACGACGTCAGGGGCGGCACTGAAGCTTTCTTT
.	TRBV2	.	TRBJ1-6	CARTLEGSYNSPLHF	TGTGCCAGAACCTTAGAAGGATCCTATAATTCACCCCTCCACTTT
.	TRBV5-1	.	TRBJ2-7	CASSPRGQETYEQYF	TGCGCCAGCAGCCCCAGGGGTCAGGAAACTTACGAGCAGTACTTC
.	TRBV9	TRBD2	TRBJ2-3	CASILAGGIDTQYF	TGTGCCAGCATCTTAGCGGGGGGTATAGATACGCAGTATTTT
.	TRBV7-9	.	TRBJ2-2	CASSPYPGTFGELFF	TGTGCCAGCAGCCCCTACCCCGGGACGTTTGGGGAGCTGTTTTTT
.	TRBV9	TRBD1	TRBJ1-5	CASSVDRGGEPQHF	TGTGCCAGCAGCGTAGACAGGGGCGGGGAGCCCCAGCATTTT
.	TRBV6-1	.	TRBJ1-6	CASRGPNSPLHF	TGTGCCAGCAGGGGACCCAATTCACCCCTCCACTTT
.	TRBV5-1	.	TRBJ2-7	CASSLEQGEQYF	TGCGCCAGCAGCTTGGAACAGGGCGAGCAGTACTTC
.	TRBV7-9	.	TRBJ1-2	CASSFSTSQPSGYTF	TGTGCCAGCAGCTTTTCTACTTCCCAGCCCTCCGGCTACACCTTC
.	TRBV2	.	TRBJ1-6	CASAAADYNSPLHF	TGTGCCAGCGCCGCGGCAGACTATAATTCACCCCTCCACTTT
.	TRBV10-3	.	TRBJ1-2	CAISDRNYGYTF	TGTGCCATCAGTGACAGAAACTATGGCTACACCTTC
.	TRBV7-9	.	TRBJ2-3	CASSLVSNTDTQYF	TGTGCCAGCAGCTTAGTCTCAAACACAGATACGCAGTATTTT
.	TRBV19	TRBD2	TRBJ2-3	CASRDYYADTQYF	TGTGCCAGCCGGGACTATTATGCAGATACGCAGTATTTT
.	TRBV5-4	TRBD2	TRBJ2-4	CASSLTPLGTSGGIGNIQYF	TGTGCCAGCAGCTTGACACCCCTCGGGACTAGCGGGGGGATTGGAAACATTCAGTACTTC
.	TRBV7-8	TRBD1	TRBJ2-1	CASSSDRGGNEQFF	TGTGCCAGCAGCTCGGACAGGGGGGGGAATGAGCAGTTCTTC
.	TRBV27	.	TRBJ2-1	CASRDVGPSYNEQFF	TGTGCCAGCAGGGACGTCGGGCCATCCTACAATGAGCAGTTCTTC
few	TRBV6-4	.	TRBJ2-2	CASSDGGRNTGELFF	TGTGCCAGCAGTGACGGGGGGCGAAACACCGGGGAGCTGTTTTTT
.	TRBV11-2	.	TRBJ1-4	CASSQTRKLFF	TGTGCCAGCAGCCAAACACGGAAACTGTTTTTT
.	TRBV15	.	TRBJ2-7	CATSRDREQYF	TGTGCCACCAGCAGAGATCGCGAGCAGTACTTC
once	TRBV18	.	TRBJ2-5	CASSPARTQETQYF	TGTGCCAGCTCACCGGCGAGGACACAAGAGACCCAGTACTTC
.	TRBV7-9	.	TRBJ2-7	CASSLIGYEQYF	TGTGCCAGCAGCTTGATTGGTTACGAGCAGTACTTC
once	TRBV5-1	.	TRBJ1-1	CASSLVGTEAFF	TGCGCCAGCAGCTTGGTTGGGACTGAAGCTTTCTTT
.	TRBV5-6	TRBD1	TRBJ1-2	CASSAPGQGGYGYTF	TGTGCCAGCAGCGCACCGGGACAGGGGGGCTATGGCTACACCTTC
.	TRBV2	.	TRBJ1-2	CASPVGAYGYTF	TGTGCCAGCCCGGTGGGAGCCTATGGCTACACCTTC
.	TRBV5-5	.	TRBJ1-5	CASSLGDGLNQPQHF	TGTGCCAGCAGCTTGGGAGACGGACTCAATCAGCCCCAGCATTTT
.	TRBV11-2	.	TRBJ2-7	CASSLVPAGAYEQYF	TGTGCCAGCAGCTTAGTCCCGGCCGGAGCCTACGAGCAGTACTTC
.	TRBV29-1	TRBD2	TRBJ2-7	CSVGLPGGHYEQYF	TGCAGCGTTGGACTCCCGGGAGGCCACTACGAGCAGTACTTC
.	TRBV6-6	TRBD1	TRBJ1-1	CASTLRGTGNTEAFF	TGTGCCAGCACCCTACGGGGGACAGGGAACACTGAAGCTTTCTTT
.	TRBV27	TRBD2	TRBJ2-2	CASTPTGTSIVGELFF	TGTGCCAGCACTCCCACCGGGACTAGTATAGTTGGGGAGCTGTTTTTT
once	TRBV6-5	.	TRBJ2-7	CASSYGYSYEQYF	TGTGCCAGCAGTTACGGATACTCCTACGAGCAGTACTTC
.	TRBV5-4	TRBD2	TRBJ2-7	CASSPRGGGSSYEQYF	TGTGCCAGCAGCCCGAGGGGCGGGGGGAGCTCCTACGAGCAGTACTTC
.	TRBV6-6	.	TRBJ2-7	CASSEAPSGTYEQYF	TGTGCCAGCAGTGAGGCCCCTTCTGGCACGTACGAGCAGTACTTC
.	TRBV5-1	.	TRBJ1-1	CASSLTGPWGAEAFF	TGCGCCAGCAGTTTAACAGGGCCTTGGGGAGCTGAAGCTTTCTTT
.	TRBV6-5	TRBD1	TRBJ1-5	CASSRTGMGQPQHF	TGTGCCAGCAGTCGGACAGGGATGGGTCAGCCCCAGCATTTT
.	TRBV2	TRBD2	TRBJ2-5	CASSDAGGRETQYF	TGTGCCAGCAGTGATGCGGGGGGGAGGGAGACCCAGTACTTC
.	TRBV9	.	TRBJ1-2	CASSVDQGSYGYTF	TGTGCCAGCAGCGTAGATCAGGGGTCATATGGCTACACCTTC
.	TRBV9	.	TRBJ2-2	CASSVATPRGSGELFF	TGTGCCAGCAGCGTAGCGACTCCCAGAGGGTCCGGGGAGCTGTTTTTT
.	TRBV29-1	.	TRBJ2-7	CSVEANSYEQYF	TGCAGCGTTGAAGCTAACAGCTACGAGCAGTACTTC
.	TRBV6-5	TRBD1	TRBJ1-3	CASNRQGGGNTIYF	TGTGCCAGCAACCGACAGGGGGGCGGAAACACCATATATTTT
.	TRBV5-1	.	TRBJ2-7	CASSLVPGSSYEQYF	TGCGCCAGCAGCTTGGTCCCCGGGTCTTCCTACGAGCAGTACTTC
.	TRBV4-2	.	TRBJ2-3	CASSQDRRADTQYF	TGTGCCAGCAGCCAAGATAGGAGGGCAGATACGCAGTATTTT
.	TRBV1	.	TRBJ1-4	CTSSLAKGRGDRGRATNEKLFF	TGCACCAGCAGCCTCGCAAAAGGGCGGGGGGACAGGGGGCGAGCAACTAATGAAAAACTGTTTTTT
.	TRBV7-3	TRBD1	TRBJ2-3	CASSLGTGPDTQYF	TGTGCCAGCAGCTTAGGGACAGGCCCAGATACGCAGTATTTT
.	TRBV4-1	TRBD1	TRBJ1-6	CASGLSGQGDSPLHF	TGCGCGAGCGGATTATCGGGACAGGGTGATTCACCCCTCCACTTT
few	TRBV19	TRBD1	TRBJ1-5	CASSIQGDQPQHF	TGTGCCAGTAGTATCCAGGGGGACCAGCCCCAGCATTTT
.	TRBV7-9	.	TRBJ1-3	CASSLAFTEAGNTIYF	TGTGCCAGCAGCTTAGCGTTTACAGAGGCCGGAAACACCATATATTTT
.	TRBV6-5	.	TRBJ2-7	CASSYDWSSYEQYF	TGTGCCAGCAGTTACGACTGGAGCTCCTACGAGCAGTACTTC
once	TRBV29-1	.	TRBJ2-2	CSVLKNTGELFF	TGCAGCGTTCTCAAGAACACCGGGGAGCTGTTTTTT
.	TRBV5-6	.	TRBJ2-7	CASSLVRPTYEQYF	TGTGCCAGCAGCTTGGTTCGGCCCACCTACGAGCAGTACTTC